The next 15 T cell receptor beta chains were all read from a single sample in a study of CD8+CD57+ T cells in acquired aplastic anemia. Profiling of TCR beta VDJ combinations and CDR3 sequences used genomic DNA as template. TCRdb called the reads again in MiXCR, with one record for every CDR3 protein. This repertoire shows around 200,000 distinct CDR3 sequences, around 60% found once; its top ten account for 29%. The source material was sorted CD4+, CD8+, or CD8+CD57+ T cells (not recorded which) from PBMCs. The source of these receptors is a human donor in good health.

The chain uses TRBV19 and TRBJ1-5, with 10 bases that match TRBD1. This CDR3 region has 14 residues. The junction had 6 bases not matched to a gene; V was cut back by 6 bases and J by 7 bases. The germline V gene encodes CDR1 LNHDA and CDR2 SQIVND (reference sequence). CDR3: CASRGTGVGQPQHF. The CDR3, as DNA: TGTGCCAGTAGGGGGACAGGGGTGGGACAGCCCCAGCATTTT.

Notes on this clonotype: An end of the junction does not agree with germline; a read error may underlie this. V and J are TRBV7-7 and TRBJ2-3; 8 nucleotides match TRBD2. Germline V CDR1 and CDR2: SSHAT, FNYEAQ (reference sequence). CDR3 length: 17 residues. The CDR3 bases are TGTGCTAGCAGCTTAAATAGCGGGGCGGCTAGCACAGATACGCAGTATTTT. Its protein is CASSLNSGAASTDTQYF.

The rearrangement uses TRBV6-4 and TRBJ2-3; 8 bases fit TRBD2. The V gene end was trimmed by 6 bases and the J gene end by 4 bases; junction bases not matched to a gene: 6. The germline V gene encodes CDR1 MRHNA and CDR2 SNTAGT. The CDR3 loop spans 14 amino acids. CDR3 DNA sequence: TGTGCCAGCAGCTCCGGGACTAGTTCAGATACGCAGTATTTT. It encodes CASSSGTSSDTQYF.

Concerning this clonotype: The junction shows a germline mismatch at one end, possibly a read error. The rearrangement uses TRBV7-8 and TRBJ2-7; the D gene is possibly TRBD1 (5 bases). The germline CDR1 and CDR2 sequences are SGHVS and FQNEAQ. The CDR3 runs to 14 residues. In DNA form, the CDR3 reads TGTGCTAGCAGCCAAGTCCGTGGGGCAGCCGAGCAGTACTTC. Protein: CASSQVRGAAEQYF.

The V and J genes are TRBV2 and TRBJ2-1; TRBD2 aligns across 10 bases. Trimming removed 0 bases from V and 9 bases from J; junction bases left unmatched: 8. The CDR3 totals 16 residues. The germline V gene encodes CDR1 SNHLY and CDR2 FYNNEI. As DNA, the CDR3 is TGTGCCAGCAGTGAAGCTTGGCCTAGCGGGAGCAGTGAGCAGTTCTTC. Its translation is CASSEAWPSGSSEQFF. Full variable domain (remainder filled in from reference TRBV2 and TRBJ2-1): EPEVTQTPSHQVTQMGQEVILRCVPISNHLYFYWYRQILGQKVEFLVSFYNNEISEKSEIFDDQFSVERPDGSNFTLKIRSTKLEDSAMYFCASSEAWPSGSSEQFFGPGTRLTVL.

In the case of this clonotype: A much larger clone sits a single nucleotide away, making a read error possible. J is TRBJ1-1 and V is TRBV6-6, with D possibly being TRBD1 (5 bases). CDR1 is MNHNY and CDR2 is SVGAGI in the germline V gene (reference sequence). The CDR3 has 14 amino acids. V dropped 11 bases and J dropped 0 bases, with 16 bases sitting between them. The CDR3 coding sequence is TGTGCCGGAAATTCACAGGAAATGAACACTGAAGCTTTCTTT. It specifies CAGNSQEMNTEAFF.

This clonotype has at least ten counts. In DNA, the CDR3 is TGTGCCAGCATGAGAGCGGGACCCTACGAGCAGTACTTC. This gives the protein CASMRAGPYEQYF. The chain recombines TRBV6-5 with TRBJ2-7; 7 nucleotides agree with TRBD2. V lost 7 bases and J lost 2; bases outside the gene matches: 5. The CDR3 spans 13 residues. Per the germline V gene, CDR1 is MNHEY and CDR2 is SVGAGI.

The CDR3 is CASSVAGGPNTEAFF. The DNA for the CDR3 is TGTGCCAGCAGCGTAGCTGGGGGCCCGAACACTGAAGCTTTCTTT. The chain uses TRBV9 and TRBJ1-1, with D possibly TRBD1 on 6 matching bases. The germline V gene has CDR1 SGDLS and CDR2 YYNGEE. The CDR3 is 15 residues long. The V end was cut by 0 bases, the J end by 1 base, with 10 bases between. Looking up the rest from reference TRBV9 and TRBJ1-1 gives the full variable domain: DSGVTQTPKHLITATGQRVTLRCSPRSGDLSVYWYQQSLDQGLQFLIQYYNGEERAKGNILERFSAQQFPDLHSELNLSSLELGDSALYFCASSVAGGPNTEAFFGQGTRLTVV.

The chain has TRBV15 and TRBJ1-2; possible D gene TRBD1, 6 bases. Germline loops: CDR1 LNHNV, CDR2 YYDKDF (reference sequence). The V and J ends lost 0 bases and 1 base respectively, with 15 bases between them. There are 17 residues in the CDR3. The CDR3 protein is CATSRDSGHSFNYGYTF. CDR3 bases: TGTGCCACCAGCAGAGATTCGGGACACAGCTTTAACTATGGCTACACCTTC.

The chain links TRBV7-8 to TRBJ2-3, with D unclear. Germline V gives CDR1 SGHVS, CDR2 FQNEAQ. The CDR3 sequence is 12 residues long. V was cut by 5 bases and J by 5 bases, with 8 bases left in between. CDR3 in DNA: TGTGCCAGCAGCACCGCAGGAGATACGCAGTATTTT. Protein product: CASSTAGDTQYF.

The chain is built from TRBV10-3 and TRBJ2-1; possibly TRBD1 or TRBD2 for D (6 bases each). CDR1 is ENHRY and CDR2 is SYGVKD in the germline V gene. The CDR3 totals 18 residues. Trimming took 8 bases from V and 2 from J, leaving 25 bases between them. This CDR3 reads CAIEGRNGTTATYNEQFF. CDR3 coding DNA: TGTGCCATCGAGGGGAGGAACGGGACAACCGCAACCTACAATGAGCAGTTCTTC.

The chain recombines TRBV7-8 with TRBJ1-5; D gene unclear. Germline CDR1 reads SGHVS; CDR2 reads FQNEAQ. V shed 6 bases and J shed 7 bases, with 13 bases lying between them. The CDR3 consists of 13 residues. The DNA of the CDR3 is TGTGCCAGCAGTCAGCAGGTTGACCAGCCCCAGCATTTT. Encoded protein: CASSQQVDQPQHF.

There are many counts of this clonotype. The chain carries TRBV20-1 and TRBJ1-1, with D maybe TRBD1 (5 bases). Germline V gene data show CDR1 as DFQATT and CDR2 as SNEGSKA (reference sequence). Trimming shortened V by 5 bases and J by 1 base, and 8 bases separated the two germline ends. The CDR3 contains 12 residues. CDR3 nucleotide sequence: TGCAGTGCTCGGGACTGGAACACTGAAGCTTTCTTT. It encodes CSARDWNTEAFF.

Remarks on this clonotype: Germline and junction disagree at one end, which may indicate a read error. The CDR3 spells CASSSATYGYPF. CDR3 nucleotide sequence: TGTGCAAGCAGTTCGGCCACCTATGGCTACCCCTTC. The J gene is TRBJ1-2, the V gene TRBV12-3 or TRBV12-4; D remains ambiguous. This CDR3 region has 12 residues.

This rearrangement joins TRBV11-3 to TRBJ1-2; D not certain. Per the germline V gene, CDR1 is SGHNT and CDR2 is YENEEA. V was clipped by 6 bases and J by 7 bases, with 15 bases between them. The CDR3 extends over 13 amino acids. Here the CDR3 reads CASSIDGPGGYTF. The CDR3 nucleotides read TGTGCCAGCAGTATCGACGGTCCGGGTGGCTACACCTTC.